A selection of T cell receptor beta chains follows, all from one sample in a study of blood T cell repertoires in COVID-19. Here immunoSEQ multiplex PCR was the method, and the copy in TCRdb shows in-frame clones only, minus some. The repertoire includes about 64,000 clones, approximately 85% of them detected once, and around 12% sits in the top ten. What was sequenced was peripheral blood. These receptors came from a human donor in a cohort sampled during active COVID-19. Each CDR3 is given with its conserved first and last residue. D genes are given only for firm matches. Some rows mark clone size as missing; the rest say once, few, many or name a class of expanded clone.

J gene | clone size | D gene | V gene | CDR3 protein | CDR3 DNA
TRBJ1-1 | once | TRBD1 | TRBV4-2 | CASSQVRTGQQLAFF | TGTGCCAGCAGCCAAGTCCGGACAGGGCAGCAATTGGCTTTCTTT
TRBJ1-3 | - | - | TRBV24-1 | CATSASVSGNTIYF | TGCGCCACCAGTGCGTCGGTCTCTGGAAACACCATATATTTT
TRBJ2-5 | - | TRBD2 | TRBV7-2 | CASSLERGQETQYF | TGTGCCAGCAGCTTAGAGCGGGGCCAAGAGACCCAGTACTTC
TRBJ2-4 | - | TRBD2 | TRBV6-6 | CASSYSSGGNIQYF | TGTGCCAGCAGTTACTCTAGCGGGGGAAACATTCAGTACTTC
TRBJ2-1 | - | - | TRBV11-3 | CASSSSRTVRNEQFF | TGTGCCAGCAGCTCGTCCAGGACAGTCCGCAATGAGCAGTTCTTC
TRBJ2-7 | - | TRBD2 | TRBV2 | CATGTSGGLEQYF | TGTGCCACCGGGACTAGCGGGGGGCTCGAGCAGTACTTC
TRBJ2-1 | - | TRBD1 | TRBV19 | CASSRRRDRGGNEQFF | TGTGCCAGTAGTAGGCGCCGGGACAGGGGAGGAAATGAGCAGTTCTTC
TRBJ2-1 | - | TRBD1 | TRBV28 | CASNPSTGPSYNEQFF | TGTGCCAGCAATCCATCGACAGGGCCCTCCTACAATGAGCAGTTCTTC
TRBJ1-4 | - | TRBD1 | TRBV7-8 | CASRGRQGATNEKLFF | TGTGCCAGCCGGGGGCGGCAGGGGGCAACTAATGAAAAACTGTTTTTT
TRBJ2-1 | - | TRBD2 | TRBV11-3 | CASSLEGLGVVAGGNEQFF | TGTGCCAGCAGCTTAGAAGGTCTCGGTGTAGTAGCGGGTGGCAATGAGCAGTTCTTC
TRBJ2-3 | - | - | TRBV5-1 | CASTPLAGAGAVITDTQYF | TGCGCCAGCACGCCGTTGGCGGGGGCTGGGGCGGTGATAACAGATACGCAGTATTTT
TRBJ1-1 | few | - | TRBV5-4 | CASSLQGVGTEAFF | TGTGCCAGCAGCTTGCAAGGGGTTGGCACTGAAGCTTTCTTT
TRBJ2-3 | - | - | TRBV24-1 | CATAHTDTQYF | TGTGCCACCGCGCACACAGATACGCAGTATTTT
TRBJ2-6 | - | - | TRBV30 | CAWRPRGRTSNVLTF | TGTGCCTGGAGGCCCAGGGGGAGGACCTCCAACGTCCTGACTTTC
TRBJ1-1 | - | - | TRBV6-5 | CASSRLKSGEAFF | TGTGCCAGCAGCCGCCTAAAAAGTGGTGAAGCTTTCTTT
TRBJ2-4 | - | - | TRBV6-5 | CASSQTGVGIQYF | TGTGCCAGCAGCCAGACAGGCGTAGGCATTCAGTACTTC
TRBJ1-2 | - | - | TRBV6-5 | CASSYSETLTYGYTF | TGTGCCAGCAGTTACTCTGAGACACTGACATATGGCTACACCTTC
TRBJ1-1 | - | TRBD1 | TRBV13 | CASGQERGTEAFF | TGTGCCAGCGGACAGGAGAGGGGCACTGAAGCTTTCTTT
TRBJ1-2 | - | - | TRBV5-4 | CASGAEGGYTF | TGTGCCAGTGGAGCGGAGGGTGGCTACACCTTC
TRBJ1-5 | few | - | TRBV19 | CASEDRRGQPQHF | TGTGCCAGTGAGGACCGAAGGGGTCAGCCCCAGCATTTT
TRBJ2-1 | - | - | TRBV7-9 | CASSFGGIYNEQFF | TGTGCCAGCAGCTTTGGGGGGATATACAATGAGCAGTTCTTC
TRBJ2-5 | - | - | TRBV30 | CASMGGGSETQYF | TGTGCCTCGATGGGAGGAGGGTCAGAGACCCAGTACTTC
TRBJ2-1 | - | TRBD1 | TRBV5-1 | CASSLGAGGNEQFF | TGCGCCAGCAGCTTGGGGGCAGGGGGCAATGAGCAGTTCTTC
TRBJ2-5 | - | - | TRBV5-5 | CASSLRAGGETQYF | TGTGCCAGCAGCTTGAGGGCAGGGGGGGAGACCCAGTACTTC
TRBJ2-7 | - | TRBD1 | TRBV6-5 | CASRRPGQGYEQYF | TGTGCCAGCAGGAGACCGGGACAGGGCTACGAGCAGTACTTC
TRBJ1-1 | few | - | TRBV20-1 | CSATDPQFFF | TGCAGTGCTACTGACCCCCAGTTTTTCTTT
TRBJ1-1 | - | - | TRBV5-1 | CASSLMGANTEAFF | TGCGCCAGCAGCTTGATGGGCGCGAACACTGAAGCTTTCTTT
TRBJ2-2 | - | - | TRBV19 | CASSASLDSGELFF | TGTGCCAGTAGTGCCTCACTAGATTCTGGGGAGCTGTTTTTT
TRBJ2-7 | - | TRBD1 | TRBV6-6 | CASRARDRSYEQYF | TGTGCCAGCAGGGCCCGGGACAGGTCCTACGAGCAGTACTTC
TRBJ2-3 | - | TRBD2 | TRBV10-3 | CAISEIAGGTDTQYF | TGTGCCATCAGTGAGATTGCGGGGGGCACAGATACGCAGTATTTT
TRBJ2-3 | - | - | TRBV7-6 | CASSPGGESADTQYF | TGTGCCAGCAGCCCCGGGGGAGAGAGCGCAGATACGCAGTATTTT
TRBJ1-5 | - | TRBD1 | TRBV24-1 | CATSEYRGQTDSNQPQHF | TGTGCCACCAGTGAATACAGGGGGCAAACCGACAGCAATCAGCCCCAGCATTTT
TRBJ2-2 | - | TRBD2 | TRBV20-1 | CSASFGGADGELFF | TGCAGTGCTAGTTTCGGGGGGGCGGATGGGGAGCTGTTTTTT